The clone carrying this T cell receptor beta chain has only one observation. Its specificity is not known. This record belongs to a study of blood T cells in healthy people across ages. Study-wide results and limits: Unsorted PBMCs blocked a conclusive comparison of naive and antigen-experienced cells. Samples with more naive T cells showed higher observed beta diversity.

Total RNA extracted from each sample amounted to at least 6 micrograms. For the second PCR, which ran for 7 to 11 cycles, a sample-barcoded 5' primer and a J-beta primer mix were used. Tags on each cDNA molecule came from a template-switch adaptor with 12 random nucleotides. One entry per CDR3 protein, called by TCRdb with MiXCR from the 5' RACE reads. The sample consists of 650,000 to 700,000 distinct CDR3 sequences, about 32% of them appearing once. There are 14 residues in the CDR3. Trimming cost V 6 bases and J 2 bases; bases outside gene matches: 10. Looked up from germline, CDR1 is DFQATT and CDR2 is SNEGSKA (reference sequence).

Sequenced: blood. The TCR originated in an elderly woman in good health. The chain links TRBV20-1 to TRBJ2-7; 7 nucleotides align to TRBD1. The CDR3 loop reads CSASTGARTYEQYF. DNA for the CDR3: TGCAGTGCGAGTACAGGGGCACGCACCTACGAGCAGTACTTC.